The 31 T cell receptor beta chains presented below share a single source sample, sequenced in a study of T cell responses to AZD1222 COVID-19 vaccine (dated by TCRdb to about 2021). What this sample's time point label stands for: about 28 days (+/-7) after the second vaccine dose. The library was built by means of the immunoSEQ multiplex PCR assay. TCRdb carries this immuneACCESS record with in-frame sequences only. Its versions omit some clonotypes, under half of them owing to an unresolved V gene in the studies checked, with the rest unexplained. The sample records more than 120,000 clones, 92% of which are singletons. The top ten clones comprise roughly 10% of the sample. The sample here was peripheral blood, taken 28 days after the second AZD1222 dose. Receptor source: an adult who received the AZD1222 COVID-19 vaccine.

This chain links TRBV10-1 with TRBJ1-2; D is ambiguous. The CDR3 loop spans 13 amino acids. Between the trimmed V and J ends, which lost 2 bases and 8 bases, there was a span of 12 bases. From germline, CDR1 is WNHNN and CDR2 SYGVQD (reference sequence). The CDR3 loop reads CASSEARAGGYTF. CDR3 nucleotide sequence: TGCGCCAGCAGTGAGGCCCGGGCCGGGGGCTACACCTTC.

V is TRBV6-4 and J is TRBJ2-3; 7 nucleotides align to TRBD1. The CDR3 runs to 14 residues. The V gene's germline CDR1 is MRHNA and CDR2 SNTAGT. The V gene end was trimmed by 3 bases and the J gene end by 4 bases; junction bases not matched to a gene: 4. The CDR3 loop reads CASSERTGADTQYF. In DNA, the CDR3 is TGTGCCAGCAGTGAGCGAACAGGGGCAGATACGCAGTATTTT.

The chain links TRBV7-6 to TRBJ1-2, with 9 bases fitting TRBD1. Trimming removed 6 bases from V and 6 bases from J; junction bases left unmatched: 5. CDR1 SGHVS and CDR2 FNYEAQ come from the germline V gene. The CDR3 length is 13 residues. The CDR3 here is CASRPGQGHGYTF. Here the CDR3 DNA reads TGTGCCAGCAGACCGGGACAGGGTCATGGCTACACCTTC. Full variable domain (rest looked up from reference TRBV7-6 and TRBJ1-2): GAGVSQSPRYKVTKRGQDVALRCDPISGHVSLYWYRQALGQGPEFLTYFNYEAQQDKSGLPNDRFSAERPEGSISTLTIQRTEQRDSAMYRCASRPGQGHGYTFGSGTRLTVV.

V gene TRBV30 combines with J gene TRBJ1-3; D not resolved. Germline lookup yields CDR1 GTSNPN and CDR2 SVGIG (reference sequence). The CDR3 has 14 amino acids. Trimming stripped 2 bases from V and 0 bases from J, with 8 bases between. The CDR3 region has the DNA TGTGCCTGGAGTCTGGCCCACTCTGGAAACACCATATATTTT. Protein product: CAWSLAHSGNTIYF.

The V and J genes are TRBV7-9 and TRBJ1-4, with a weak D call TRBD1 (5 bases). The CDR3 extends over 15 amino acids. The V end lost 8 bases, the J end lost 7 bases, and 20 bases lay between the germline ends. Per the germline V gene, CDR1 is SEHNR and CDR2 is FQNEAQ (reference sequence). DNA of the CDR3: TGTGCCAGCGGGGAAGTCGGAGGGGCGGGTGAAAAACTGTTTTTT. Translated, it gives CASGEVGGAGEKLFF.

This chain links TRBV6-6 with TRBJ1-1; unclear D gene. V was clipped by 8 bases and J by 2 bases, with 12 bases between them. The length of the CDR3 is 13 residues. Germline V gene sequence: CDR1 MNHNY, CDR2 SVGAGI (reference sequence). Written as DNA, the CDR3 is TGTGCCAGCGGTCAAACTCCAAACACTGAAGCTTTCTTT. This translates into CASGQTPNTEAFF.

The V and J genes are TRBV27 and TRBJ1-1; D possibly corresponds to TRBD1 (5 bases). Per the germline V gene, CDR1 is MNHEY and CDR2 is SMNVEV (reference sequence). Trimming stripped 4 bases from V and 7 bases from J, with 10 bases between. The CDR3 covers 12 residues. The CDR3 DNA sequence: TGTGCCAGCAGTTGGGGGGGGAGTGAAGCTTTCTTT. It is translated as CASSWGGSEAFF.

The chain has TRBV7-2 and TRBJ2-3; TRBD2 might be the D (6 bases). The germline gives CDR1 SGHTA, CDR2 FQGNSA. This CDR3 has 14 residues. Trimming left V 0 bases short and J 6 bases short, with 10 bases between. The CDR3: CASSLARGRDTQYF. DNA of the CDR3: TGTGCCAGCAGCTTAGCCCGGGGGAGGGATACGCAGTATTTT.

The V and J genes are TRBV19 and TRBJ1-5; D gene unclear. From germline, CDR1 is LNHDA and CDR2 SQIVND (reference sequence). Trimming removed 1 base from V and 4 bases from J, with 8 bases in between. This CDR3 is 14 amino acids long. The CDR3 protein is CASSIGTENQPQHF. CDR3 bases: TGTGCCAGTAGTATAGGGACGGAGAATCAGCCCCAGCATTTT.

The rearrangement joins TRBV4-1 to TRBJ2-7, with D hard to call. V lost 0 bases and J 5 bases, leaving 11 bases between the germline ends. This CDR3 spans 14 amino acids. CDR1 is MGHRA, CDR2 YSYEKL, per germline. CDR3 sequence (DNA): TGCGCCAGCAGCCAAGATCGCTTACTCGACGAGCAGTACTTC. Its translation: CASSQDRLLDEQYF.

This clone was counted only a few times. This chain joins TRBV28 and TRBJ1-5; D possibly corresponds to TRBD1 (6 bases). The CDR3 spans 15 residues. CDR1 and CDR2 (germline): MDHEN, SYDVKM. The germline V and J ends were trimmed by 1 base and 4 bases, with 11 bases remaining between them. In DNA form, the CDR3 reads TGTGCCAGCAGTTTATTACGACAGGTGAATCAGCCCCAGCATTTT. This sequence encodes CASSLLRQVNQPQHF.

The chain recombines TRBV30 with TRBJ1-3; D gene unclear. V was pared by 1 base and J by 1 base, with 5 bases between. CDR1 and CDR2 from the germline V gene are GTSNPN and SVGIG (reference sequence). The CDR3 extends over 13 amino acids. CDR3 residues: CAWSAGSGNTIYF. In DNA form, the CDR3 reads TGTGCCTGGAGTGCCGGTTCTGGAAACACCATATATTTT.

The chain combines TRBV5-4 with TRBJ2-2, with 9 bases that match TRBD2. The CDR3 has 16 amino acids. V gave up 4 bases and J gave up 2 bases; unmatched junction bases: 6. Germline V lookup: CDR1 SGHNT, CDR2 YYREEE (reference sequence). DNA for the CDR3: TGTGCCAGCAGCACGGGACTAGCATTCAACACCGGGGAGCTGTTTTTT. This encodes CASSTGLAFNTGELFF.

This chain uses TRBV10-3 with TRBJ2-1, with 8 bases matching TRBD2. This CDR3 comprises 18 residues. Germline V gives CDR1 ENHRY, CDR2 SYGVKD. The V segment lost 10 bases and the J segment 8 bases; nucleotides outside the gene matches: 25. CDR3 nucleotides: TGTGCCACCGCGGGGAGCGGGGGTGAGGAGGGGAGTCGGGATGAGCAGTTCTTC. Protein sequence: CATAGSGGEEGSRDEQFF.

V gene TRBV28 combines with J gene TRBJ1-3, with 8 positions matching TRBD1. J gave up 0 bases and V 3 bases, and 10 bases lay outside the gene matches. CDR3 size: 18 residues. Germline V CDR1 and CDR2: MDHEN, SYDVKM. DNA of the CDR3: TGTGCCAGCAGTTTCCCCCAGGGGGCGGGGGGCTCTGGAAACACCATATATTTT. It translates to CASSFPQGAGGSGNTIYF.

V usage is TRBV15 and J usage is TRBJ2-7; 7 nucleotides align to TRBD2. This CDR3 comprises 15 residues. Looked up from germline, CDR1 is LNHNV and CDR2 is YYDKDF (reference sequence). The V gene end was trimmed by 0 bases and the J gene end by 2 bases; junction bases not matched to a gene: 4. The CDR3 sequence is CATSRDKGGTYEQYV. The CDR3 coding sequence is TGTGCCACCAGCAGAGATAAGGGAGGGACCTACGAGCAGTACGTC.

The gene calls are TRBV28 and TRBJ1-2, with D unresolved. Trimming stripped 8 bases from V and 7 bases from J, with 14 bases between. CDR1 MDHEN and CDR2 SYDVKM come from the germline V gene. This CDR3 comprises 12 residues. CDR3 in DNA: TGTGCCAGCGCTGATCGCGGAATTGGCTACACCTTC. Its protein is CASADRGIGYTF.

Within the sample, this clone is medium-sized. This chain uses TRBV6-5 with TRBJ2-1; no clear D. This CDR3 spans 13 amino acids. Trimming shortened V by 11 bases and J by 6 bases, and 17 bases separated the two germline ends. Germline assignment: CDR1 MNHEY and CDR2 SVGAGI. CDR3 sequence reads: CAGVGVGLNEQFF. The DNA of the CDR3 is TGTGCCGGTGTAGGAGTGGGTCTCAATGAGCAGTTCTTC.

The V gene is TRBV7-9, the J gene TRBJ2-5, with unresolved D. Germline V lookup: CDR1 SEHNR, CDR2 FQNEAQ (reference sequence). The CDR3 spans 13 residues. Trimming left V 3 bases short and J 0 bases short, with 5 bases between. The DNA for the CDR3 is TGTGCCAGCAGCTTGAGGAACCAAGAGACCCAGTACTTC. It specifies CASSLRNQETQYF. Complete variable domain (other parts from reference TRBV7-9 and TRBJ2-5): DTGVSQNPRHKITKRGQNVTFRCDPISEHNRLYWYRQTLGQGPEFLTYFQNEAQLEKSRLLSDRFSAERPKGSFSTLEIQRTEQGDSAMYLCASSLRNQETQYFGPGTRLLVL.

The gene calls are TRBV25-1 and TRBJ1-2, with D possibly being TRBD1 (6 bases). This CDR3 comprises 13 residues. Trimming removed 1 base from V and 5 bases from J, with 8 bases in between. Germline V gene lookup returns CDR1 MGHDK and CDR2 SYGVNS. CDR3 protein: CASSESGQYGYTF. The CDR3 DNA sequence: TGTGCCAGCAGTGAATCCGGACAGTATGGCTACACCTTC.

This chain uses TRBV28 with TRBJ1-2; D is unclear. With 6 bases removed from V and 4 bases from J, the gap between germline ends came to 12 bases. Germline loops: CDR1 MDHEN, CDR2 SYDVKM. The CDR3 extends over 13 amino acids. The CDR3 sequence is CASSWTVAYGYTF. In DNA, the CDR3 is TGTGCCAGCAGCTGGACGGTAGCCTATGGCTACACCTTC.

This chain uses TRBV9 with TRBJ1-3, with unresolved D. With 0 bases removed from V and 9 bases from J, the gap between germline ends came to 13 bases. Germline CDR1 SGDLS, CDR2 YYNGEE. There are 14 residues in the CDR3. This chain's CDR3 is CASSVDDGWGTIYF. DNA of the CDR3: TGTGCCAGCAGCGTAGATGATGGTTGGGGCACCATATATTTT.

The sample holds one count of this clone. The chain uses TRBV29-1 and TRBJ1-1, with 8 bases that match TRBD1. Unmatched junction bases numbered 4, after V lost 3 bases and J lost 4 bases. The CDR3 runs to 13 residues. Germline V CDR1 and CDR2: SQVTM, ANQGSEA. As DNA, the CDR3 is TGCAGCGTTGAGGGACAGGCCCTCACTGAAGCTTTCTTT. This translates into CSVEGQALTEAFF.

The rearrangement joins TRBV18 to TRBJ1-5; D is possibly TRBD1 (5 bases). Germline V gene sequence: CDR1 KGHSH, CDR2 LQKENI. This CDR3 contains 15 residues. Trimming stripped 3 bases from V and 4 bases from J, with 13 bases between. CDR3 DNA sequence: TGTGCCAGCTCACCCACGAGCCGGGGGAATCAGCCCCAGCATTTT. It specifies CASSPTSRGNQPQHF.

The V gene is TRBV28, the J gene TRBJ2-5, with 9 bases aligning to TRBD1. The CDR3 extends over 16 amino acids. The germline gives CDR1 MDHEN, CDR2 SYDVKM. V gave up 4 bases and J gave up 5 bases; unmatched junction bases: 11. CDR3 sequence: CASSSTGTGSRETQYF. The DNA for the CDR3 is TGTGCCAGCAGTTCTACCGGGACAGGGTCTCGGGAGACCCAGTACTTC.

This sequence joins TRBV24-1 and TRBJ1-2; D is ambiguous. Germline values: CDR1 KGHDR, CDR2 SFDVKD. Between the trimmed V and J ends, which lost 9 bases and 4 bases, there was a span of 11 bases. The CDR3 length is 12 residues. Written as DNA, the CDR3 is TGTGCCACCCACGACGGGGTCTATGGCTACACCTTC. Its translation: CATHDGVYGYTF.

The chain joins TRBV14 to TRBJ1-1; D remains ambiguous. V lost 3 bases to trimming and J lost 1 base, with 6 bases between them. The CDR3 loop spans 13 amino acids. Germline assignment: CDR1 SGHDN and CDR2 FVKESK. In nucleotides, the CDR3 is TGTGCCAGCAGCCACAAAACGAACACTGAAGCTTTCTTT. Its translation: CASSHKTNTEAFF.

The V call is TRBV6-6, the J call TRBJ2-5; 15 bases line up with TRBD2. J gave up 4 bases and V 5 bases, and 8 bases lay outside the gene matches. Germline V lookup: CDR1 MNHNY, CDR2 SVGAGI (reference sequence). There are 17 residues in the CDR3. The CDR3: CASSPPGLAGGGETQYF. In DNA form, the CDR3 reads TGTGCCAGCAGTCCTCCCGGACTAGCGGGGGGGGGAGAGACCCAGTACTTC.

The CDR3 nucleotides read TGTGCCAGCAGCTTAGTCGGGGTGGGGACCGGGGAGCTGTTTTTT. This translates into CASSLVGVGTGELFF. The V call is TRBV7-8, the J call TRBJ2-2; TRBD2 might be the D (5 bases). Between the trimmed V and J ends, which lost 1 base and 5 bases, there was a span of 11 bases. The germline gives CDR1 SGHVS, CDR2 FQNEAQ. The CDR3 contains 15 residues.

The CDR3 nucleotides are TGCGCCAGCAGCTTGGGAGCAGGGAGTAGCTATGGCTACACCTTC. This gives the protein CASSLGAGSSYGYTF. The V and J genes are TRBV5-1 and TRBJ1-2, with D perhaps TRBD1 (5 bases). This CDR3 has 15 amino acids. CDR1 is SGHRS, CDR2 YFSETQ, per germline. V was pared by 0 bases and J by 4 bases, with 13 bases between.

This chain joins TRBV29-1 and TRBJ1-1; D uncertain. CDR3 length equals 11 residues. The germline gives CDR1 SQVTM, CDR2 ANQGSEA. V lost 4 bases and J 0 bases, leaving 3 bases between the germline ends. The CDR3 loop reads CSVALNTEAFF. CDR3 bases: TGCAGCGTTGCTTTGAACACTGAAGCTTTCTTT.